The 17 T cell receptor beta chains given below trace back to one sample, sequenced in a study of beta chain features in type 1 diabetes. Findings and limits, study-wide: Moderate but significant shortening of TCRB CDR3s was recorded in all four CD4+ subsets from Type 1 diabetes patients.

For these receptors, no antigen is known. The entirety of the isolated RNA underwent reverse transcription, so expressed TCRB transcripts were sequenced. Only in-frame clones appear in the TCRdb table, and some are missing; sequencing was by immunoSEQ multiplex PCR. This table holds about 160,000 clones, around 10% found once. Source material: central memory CD4+ T cells from blood. Receptors were obtained from a young man with type 1 diabetes.

This clone has just a few counts. The rearrangement uses TRBV25-1 and TRBJ2-1, with D hard to call. Germline V CDR1 and CDR2: MGHDK, SYGVNS. There are 13 residues in the CDR3. V lost 2 bases and J lost 3, with 5 bases in between. CDR3 nucleotide sequence: TGTGCCAGCAGTGAAAACGGCTACAATGAGCAGTTCTTC. It is translated as CASSENGYNEQFF.

This chain connects TRBV28 to TRBJ1-2; D is ambiguous. CDR3 length: 14 residues. The V and J ends lost 7 bases and 4 bases respectively, with 16 bases between them. CDR1 MDHEN and CDR2 SYDVKM come from the germline V gene. CDR3 sequence: CASIPSIGGYGYTF. The CDR3 nucleotides read TGTGCCAGCATCCCATCGATTGGCGGCTATGGCTACACCTTC.

This clone was observed a few times. The chain combines TRBV7-9 with TRBJ1-1; D remains unclear. Deletions cut 6 bases from V and 8 bases from J, with 19 bases between. The CDR3 loop spans 14 amino acids. Germline CDR1 reads SEHNR; CDR2 reads FQNEAQ (reference sequence). The CDR3 DNA sequence: TGTGCCAGCAGTTTCACCGGGGAAGGACTCGAAGCTTTCTTT. Translation gives CASSFTGEGLEAFF.

J is TRBJ2-5 and V is TRBV7-2, with a weak D call TRBD1 (5 bases). This CDR3 is 11 amino acids long. CDR1 and CDR2 (germline): SGHTA, FQGNSA. Trimming cost V 5 bases and J 4 bases, with 5 bases left between them. The chain's CDR3 is CASSDRETQYF. In DNA form, the CDR3 reads TGTGCCAGCAGCGACAGAGAGACCCAGTACTTC.

The CDR3 sequence: CASRRDRGEQYF. The CDR3 region has the DNA TGTGCCAGCAGACGGGATCGTGGGGAGCAGTACTTC. V and J are TRBV2 and TRBJ2-7; the D gene is possibly TRBD2 (5 bases). Trimming pared 6 bases from V and 7 bases from J, leaving 13 bases between. This CDR3 is built from 12 residues. The germline gives CDR1 SNHLY, CDR2 FYNNEI.

The chain employs TRBV19 and TRBJ2-6, with 8 bases aligning to TRBD2. Trimming at V came to 7 bases and at J to 4 bases, leaving 9 bases not matched to a gene. CDR3 size: 16 residues. CDR1 LNHDA and CDR2 SQIVND come from the germline V gene (reference sequence). The CDR3 loop is CASIPGGAAGANVLTF. CDR3 nucleotide sequence: TGTGCCAGTATCCCCGGGGGGGCTGCCGGGGCCAACGTCCTGACTTTC.

In its sample, this clone was seen a few times. The chain employs TRBV6-1 and TRBJ2-7; 12 bases are shared with TRBD2. Per the germline V gene, CDR1 is MNHNS and CDR2 is SASEGT. Trimming cost V 6 bases and J 5 bases; bases outside gene matches: 8. The CDR3 is 15 residues long. CDR3 residues: CASRVASGRADEQYF. The CDR3 DNA follows: TGTGCCAGCAGAGTGGCTAGCGGGAGGGCAGACGAGCAGTACTTC.

The chain is built from TRBV19 and TRBJ2-5, with TRBD1 identical over 9 bases. The CDR3 sequence is 14 residues long. Germline assignment: CDR1 LNHDA and CDR2 SQIVND (reference sequence). The J segment lost 6 bases and the V segment lost 4 bases, leaving 6 bases of the junction unmatched. The CDR3 DNA sequence: TGTGCCAGTAGTACCCCGGACAGGGGACAGACCCAGTACTTC. This codes for CASSTPDRGQTQYF. Drawing the rest from reference TRBV19 and TRBJ2-5, the complete variable domain is DGGITQSPKYLFRKEGQNVTLSCEQNLNHDAMYWYRQDPGQGLRLIYYSQIVNDFQKGDIAEGYSVSREKKESFPLTVTSAQKNPTAFYLCASSTPDRGQTQYFGPGTRLLVL.

This clone was observed a few times. V and J are TRBV6-5 and TRBJ1-2; D is undetermined. V lost 5 bases, J lost 4 bases, and 11 bases lay in between. The CDR3 runs 13 residues. CDR1 and CDR2 (germline): MNHEY, SVGAGI. The CDR3: CASSAAYSYGYTF. Written as DNA, the CDR3 is TGTGCCAGCAGTGCCGCATACAGCTATGGCTACACCTTC.

This clone occurred a few times. CDR3 residues: CASSSQGGDTQYF. CDR3 nucleotide sequence: TGTGCCAGCAGCTCCCAGGGGGGTGATACGCAGTATTTT. The V and J genes are TRBV13 and TRBJ2-3, with TRBD1 as a possible D gene (7 bases). The CDR3 totals 13 residues. Germline V gene sequence: CDR1 PRHDT, CDR2 FYEKMQ (reference sequence). With 4 bases removed from V and 6 bases from J, the gap between germline ends came to 11 bases. Full variable domain (remainder filled in from reference TRBV13 and TRBJ2-3): AAGVIQSPRHLIKEKRETATLKCYPIPRHDTVYWYQQGPGQDPQFLISFYEKMQSDKGSIPDRFSAQQFSDYHSELNMSSLELGDSALYFCASSSQGGDTQYFGPGTRLTVL.

This sequence joins TRBV7-2 and TRBJ1-2, with TRBD1 as a possible D gene (5 bases). Germline CDR1 reads SGHTA; CDR2 reads FQGNSA. Deletions cut 5 bases from V and 5 bases from J, with 18 bases between. The CDR3 contains 15 residues. CDR3 amino acids: CASSPRGLGSYGYTF. The CDR3 DNA is TGTGCCAGCAGCCCGCGGGGGTTAGGGTCGTATGGCTACACCTTC. The variable domain in full, completed from reference TRBV7-2 and TRBJ1-2, reads GAGVSQSPSNKVTEKGKDVELRCDPISGHTALYWYRQSLGQGLEFLIYFQGNSAPDKSGLPSDRFSAERTGGSVSTLTIQRTQQEDSAVYLCASSPRGLGSYGYTFGSGTRLTVV.

This clone was observed a few times. The CDR3 spells CSVEGQNHQANYGYTF. The CDR3 DNA sequence: TGCAGCGTTGAAGGGCAGAACCATCAAGCTAACTATGGCTACACCTTC. The V gene is TRBV29-1, the J gene TRBJ1-2; D not certain. Germline assignment: CDR1 SQVTM and CDR2 ANQGSEA. CDR3 size: 16 residues. Deletions cut 1 base from V and 0 bases from J, with 15 bases between.

This clone was counted between two and nine times. The rearrangement links TRBV29-1 to TRBJ1-4; D is ambiguous. The germline V and J ends were trimmed by 6 bases and 8 bases, with 13 bases remaining between them. Germline values: CDR1 SQVTM, CDR2 ANQGSEA. The CDR3 is made up of 12 amino acids. CDR3 region: CSVHGGGEKLFF. The CDR3 DNA follows: TGCAGCGTGCACGGCGGTGGGGAAAAACTGTTTTTT.

This clone was recorded a few times. The rearrangement links TRBV5-1 to TRBJ1-1, with a possible D match to TRBD1 (6 bases). Germline CDR1 SGHRS, CDR2 YFSETQ. Trimming cost V 3 bases and J 5 bases, with 17 bases left between them. The CDR3 totals 15 residues. As DNA, the CDR3 is TGCGCCAGCAGCTGGAAACAGGGCCCGGGTACTGAAGCTTTCTTT. It codes for CASSWKQGPGTEAFF.

The V call is TRBV5-4, the J call TRBJ1-1; D is perhaps TRBD1 (5 bases). This CDR3 comprises 12 residues. V lost 7 bases to trimming and J lost 5 bases, with 12 bases between them. Germline values: CDR1 SGHNT, CDR2 YYREEE (reference sequence). The CDR3 sequence is CASLRGRTEAFF. Written as DNA, the CDR3 is TGTGCCAGCCTCCGGGGGAGGACTGAAGCTTTCTTT.

This chain connects TRBV27 to TRBJ1-5; possible D gene TRBD1, 5 bases. Trimming stripped 5 bases from V and 6 bases from J, with 17 bases between. The CDR3 sequence is 15 residues long. The germline CDR1 and CDR2 sequences are MNHEY and SMNVEV (reference sequence). The CDR3 loop reads CASSAGRGNGQPQHF. In nucleotides, the CDR3 is TGTGCCAGCAGTGCGGGAAGGGGTAATGGTCAGCCCCAGCATTTT.

This clone has a handful of counts. The chain links TRBV5-6 to TRBJ1-5, with 7 bases matching TRBD1. The CDR3 sequence is 16 residues long. Germline-derived CDR1 and CDR2 are SGHDT and YYEEEE. V was clipped by 4 bases and J by 2 bases; unmatched bases: 9. The CDR3 DNA reads as TGTGCCAGCAGCCTGACAGGGAGGACTGGCAATCAGCCCCAGCATTTT. As protein: CASSLTGRTGNQPQHF.